A selection of T cell receptor beta chains follows, all from one sample in a study of cytomegalovirus exposure and HLA in healthy donors. Sequencing was performed with immunoSEQ multiplex PCR; in TCRdb, only in-frame clones are kept and a portion is missing. The sample lists about 160,000 clones, 80% occurring once. Sequenced sample: PBMCs. The receptors shown here come from a young man in good health and CMV-seropositive. CDR3s include the opening cysteine and the closing phenylalanine or tryptophan. D genes are given only for firm matches. The size entry is marked missing in some rows and otherwise reads once, few, many or a size class.

>13|TRBV2|TRBJ1-2|NA|once
CASKLDGVEGYTF
TGTGCCAGCAAATTAGACGGAGTGGAGGGCTACACCTTC
>14|TRBV7-2|TRBJ2-6|NA|few
CASSRESGANVLTF
TGTGCCAGCAGCCGCGAATCTGGGGCCAACGTCCTGACTTTC
>14|TRBV5-1|TRBJ2-5|TRBD2|NA
CASSEAGGGETQYF
TGCGCCAGCAGCGAGGCGGGGGGCGGGGAGACCCAGTACTTC
>14|TRBV6-1|TRBJ1-2|NA|NA
CASRRGGSDYGYTF
TGTGCCAGCAGGCGGGGGGGTTCTGACTATGGCTACACCTTC
>15|TRBV4-3|TRBJ2-1|TRBD2|NA
CASSRGLAGVDEQFF
TGCGCCAGCAGCCGGGGACTAGCGGGAGTGGATGAGCAGTTCTTC
>16|TRBV4-3|TRBJ1-5|NA|NA
CASSQDLGEKGQPQHF
TGCGCCAGCAGCCAAGATTTGGGAGAAAAGGGACAGCCCCAGCATTTT
>16|TRBV4-1|TRBJ2-7|NA|NA
CASSQEGGSGYYEQYF
TGCGCCAGCAGCCAAGAGGGGGGTAGCGGCTACTACGAGCAGTACTTC
>13|TRBV29-1|TRBJ2-7|NA|NA
CSAQGLTSYEQYF
TGCAGCGCTCAGGGTTTAACGTCCTACGAGCAGTACTTC
>14|TRBV30|TRBJ2-7|TRBD2|NA
CAWSVLYGGYEQYF
TGTGCCTGGAGTGTATTATACGGGGGGTACGAGCAGTACTTC
>17|TRBV7-9|TRBJ1-1|TRBD1|NA
CASRLPPGQGTNTEAFF
TGTGCCAGCAGACTTCCTCCGGGACAGGGGACGAACACTGAAGCTTTCTTT
>16|TRBV7-2|TRBJ2-7|NA|NA
CASSLGGPQSSYEQYF
TGTGCCAGCAGCTTGGGGGGTCCTCAGAGCTCCTACGAGCAGTACTTC
>18|TRBV4-2|TRBJ2-2|TRBD2|NA
CASSQERSWGGNTGELFF
TGTGCCAGCAGCCAAGAGAGATCGTGGGGGGGAAACACCGGGGAGCTGTTTTTT
>14|TRBV25-1|TRBJ2-3|NA|NA
CASSLARGTDTQYF
TGTGCCAGCAGCTTAGCCAGAGGGACAGATACGCAGTATTTT
>15|TRBV5-1|TRBJ2-7|TRBD1|NA
CASSPPGQGIYEHYF
TGCGCCAGCAGCCCTCCGGGACAGGGTATCTACGAGCACTACTTC
>15|TRBV4-1|TRBJ2-3|NA|NA
CASSQAGYGTDTQYF
TGCGCCAGCAGCCAAGCAGGATATGGCACAGATACGCAGTATTTT
>14|TRBV5-4|TRBJ2-7|TRBD2|NA
CAFPVQRGSDEQYF
TGTGCCTTCCCGGTCCAGCGGGGGAGTGACGAGCAGTACTTC
>13|TRBV7-9|TRBJ2-7|TRBD2|NA
CASSPRGGNEQYF
TGTGCCAGCAGCCCCCGGGGGGGGAACGAGCAGTACTTC
>16|TRBV11-2|TRBJ2-5|TRBD1|NA
CASSFLLTGGVETQYF
TGTGCCAGCAGCTTTCTCCTGACAGGGGGCGTCGAGACCCAGTACTTC
>16|TRBV19|TRBJ1-2|TRBD1|NA
CASSIDRTGELYGYTF
TGTGCCAGTAGTATAGATCGTACAGGGGAACTTTATGGCTACACCTTC
>14|TRBV28|TRBJ1-1|TRBD1|NA
CASSSPGGWVLAFF
TGTGCCAGCAGTAGCCCAGGGGGGTGGGTTCTAGCTTTCTTT
>13|TRBV7-2|TRBJ1-1|NA|NA
CASSLARGTEAFF
TGTGCCAGCAGCTTAGCGCGGGGGACTGAAGCTTTCTTT
>16|TRBV4-3|TRBJ1-5|NA|once
CASSQDRGAPGQPQHF
TGCGCCAGCAGCCAAGATCGGGGGGCCCCGGGGCAGCCCCAGCATTTT
>20|TRBV6-1|TRBJ1-2|NA|NA
CASSGIPGQPHNYLYYGYTF
TGTGCCAGCAGTGGTATCCCCGGACAGCCACATAATTATTTATACTATGGCTACACCTTC
>17|TRBV4-3|TRBJ2-3|TRBD2|NA
CASSQRSGLASTDTQYF
TGCGCCAGCAGTCAAAGGTCGGGACTAGCTAGCACAGATACGCAGTATTTT
>11|TRBV14|TRBJ2-5|NA|NA
CASSQRKTQYF
TGTGCCAGCAGTCAGAGGAAGACCCAGTACTTC
>15|TRBV6-1|TRBJ1-5|NA|NA
CASSEVGRGNQPQHF
TGTGCCAGCAGTGAAGTAGGAAGGGGAAATCAGCCCCAGCATTTT
>15|TRBV7-9|TRBJ2-7|NA|NA
CASSQIGGGSDEQYF
TGCGCCAGCAGCCAAATAGGGGGAGGGTCGGACGAGCAGTACTTC
>13|TRBV2|TRBJ2-7|TRBD2|NA
CAGGGSPSYEQYF
TGTGCCGGGGGGGGTAGTCCTAGCTACGAGCAGTACTTC
>15|TRBV28|TRBJ1-1|NA|NA
CASSLDQGMNTEAFF
TGTGCCAGCAGTTTAGATCAGGGCATGAACACTGAAGCTTTCTTT
>13|TRBV7-9|TRBJ2-7|NA|NA
CASSGQDTYEQYF
TGTGCCAGCAGCGGCCAGGATACCTACGAGCAGTACTTC
>16|TRBV27|TRBJ2-1|NA|NA
CASSSVGGRAYNEQFF
TGTGCCAGCAGCTCGGTGGGGGGTCGTGCCTACAATGAGCAGTTCTTC
>15|TRBV11-2|TRBJ1-1|NA|NA
CASSLAGTIGGPAFF
TGTGCCAGCAGCTTAGCGGGGACGATCGGGGGGCCAGCTTTCTTT
>15|TRBV7-9|TRBJ2-1|TRBD2|NA
CASSLGGTRGYEQFF
TGTGCCAGCAGCTTAGGAGGGACTAGGGGATATGAGCAGTTCTTC
>11|TRBV7-2|TRBJ1-1|TRBD1|once
CASSWTGEAFF
TGTGCCAGCAGTTGGACAGGTGAAGCTTTCTTT
>15|TRBV5-1|TRBJ1-2|NA|NA
CASSRTLDRNYGYTF
TGCGCCAGCAGCCGAACCCTAGACAGAAACTATGGCTACACCTTC
>16|TRBV28|TRBJ2-3|TRBD1|NA
CASSLRGQGRTDTQYF
TGTGCCAGCAGTTTAAGGGGACAGGGCCGCACAGATACGCAGTATTTT
>16|TRBV10-3|TRBJ1-4|NA|NA
CAISENIARVSEKLFF
TGTGCCATCAGTGAAAATATCGCCAGGGTTTCTGAAAAACTGTTTTTT
>12|TRBV7-9|TRBJ1-5|NA|NA
CASSLSSQPQHF
TGTGCCAGCAGCTTATCGAGTCAGCCCCAGCATTTT
>15|TRBV7-8|TRBJ2-5|NA|NA
CASSNPGLAEETQYF
TGTGCCAGCAGCAATCCGGGACTTGCGGAAGAGACCCAGTACTTC
>15|TRBV4-3|TRBJ2-3|NA|NA
CASSQDREHTDTQYF
TGCGCCAGCAGCCAAGACCGGGAGCACACAGATACGCAGTATTTT
>14|TRBV5-1|TRBJ1-4|NA|NA
CASSLSRDNEKLFF
TGCGCCAGCAGCTTGTCGAGGGATAATGAAAAACTGTTTTTT
>14|TRBV30|TRBJ1-1|TRBD1|NA
CAWSSRQGYTEAFF
TGTGCCTGGAGTAGCAGACAGGGATACACTGAAGCTTTCTTT
>14|TRBV5-1|TRBJ2-7|NA|NA
CASSLGRGPYEQYF
TGCGCCAGCAGCTTGGGGCGGGGGCCCTACGAGCAGTACTTC
>13|TRBV6-1|TRBJ2-7|NA|NA
CASSAQRTAEQYF
TGTGCCAGCAGTGCCCAAAGGACAGCCGAGCAGTACTTC
>15|TRBV19|TRBJ1-3|TRBD1|NA
CASIPKDIGQGTQHF
TGTGCCAGTATACCGAAGGACATTGGACAGGGCACCCAACATTTT
>15|TRBV11-3|TRBJ1-5|NA|NA
CASSRGPQGSQPQHF
TGTGCCAGCAGTCGTGGTCCTCAGGGCTCTCAGCCCCAGCATTTT
>14|TRBV5-4|TRBJ2-2|NA|NA
CASSLLSGTGELFF
TGTGCCAGCAGCTTGTTAAGCGGGACCGGGGAGCTGTTTTTT
>15|TRBV27|TRBJ1-1|NA|few
CASSPSWLMNTEAFF
TGTGCCAGCAGTCCCTCTTGGCTTATGAACACTGAAGCTTTCTTT
>15|TRBV4-1|TRBJ1-1|TRBD1|NA
CASSHGQGRNTEAFF
TGCGCCAGCAGCCACGGACAGGGGAGGAACACTGAAGCTTTCTTT
>19|TRBV4-1|TRBJ1-2|TRBD1|NA
CASSPRSGIGTGINYGYTF
TGCGCCAGCAGCCCCCGGTCGGGAATCGGGACAGGGATTAACTATGGCTACACCTTC
>15|TRBV7-2|TRBJ2-1|TRBD2|NA
CASSRDQTSGRAKFF
TGTGCCAGCAGCCGGGACCAGACTAGCGGGAGGGCCAAGTTCTTC
>15|TRBV5-5|TRBJ2-7|NA|NA
CASSLNPPGNYEQYF
TGTGCCAGCAGCTTGAACCCTCCAGGTAACTACGAGCAGTACTTC
>13|TRBV28|TRBJ1-2|NA|NA
CASSFAGSYGYTF
TGTGCCAGCAGTTTTGCGGGGAGCTATGGCTACACCTTC
>14|TRBV30|TRBJ1-5|TRBD1|NA
CAWSARQGDQPQHF
TGTGCCTGGAGTGCTAGACAGGGCGATCAGCCCCAGCATTTT
>17|TRBV4-3|TRBJ1-2|NA|NA
CASSQESAGSTGYGYTF
TGCGCCAGCAGCCAAGAATCGGCAGGGTCGACTGGCTATGGCTACACCTTC
>20|TRBV28|TRBJ1-2|TRBD1|NA
CASRTGQGSGVPSPNYGYTF
TGTGCCAGCAGAACGGGACAGGGGAGTGGAGTCCCTTCTCCTAACTATGGCTACACCTTC
>15|TRBV4-1|TRBJ2-7|TRBD2|NA
CASSQESGTSYEQYF
TGCGCCAGCAGCCAAGAAAGCGGGACTAGTTACGAGCAGTACTTC
>16|TRBV6-5|TRBJ1-2|TRBD1|NA
CASSYRGTGVWYGYTF
TGTGCCAGCAGTTACCGGGGGACAGGGGTTTGGTATGGCTACACCTTC
>15|TRBV7-8|TRBJ2-5|TRBD2|NA
CASSFGLAEGETQYF
TGTGCCAGCAGCTTCGGACTAGCGGAGGGAGAGACCCAGTACTTC